This entry features one T cell receptor beta chain sequence. What it binds is unknown. The data belong to a study of blood T cells in healthy people across ages. Study results and caveats: CMV infection status of these donors was not known.

The CDR3 extends over 14 amino acids. The authors ran a second PCR of roughly 6 to 11 cycles using a sample-barcoded 5' primer and a J-beta primer mix. Each cDNA molecule received a tag from a template-switch adaptor that had 12 random nucleotides. Per-sample output comprised a minimum of 3 million paired-end reads containing CDR3. TCRdb reprocessed the 5' RACE reads with MiXCR, giving one entry per CDR3 protein. The sample yields 600,000 to 650,000 distinct CDR3 sequences, around 54% seen once. This clonotype originated in a man between 60 and 75 years old in good health. V and J are TRBV21-1 and TRBJ2-5; TRBD1, the table's D call, was not compared with the DNA. TRBV21-1 is annotated as a pseudogene. Sequenced input: blood. CDR3 loop: CAGGTGIAQETQYF. DNA for the CDR3: TGTGCCGGGGGGACAGGGATCGCTCAAGAGACCCAGTACTTC.